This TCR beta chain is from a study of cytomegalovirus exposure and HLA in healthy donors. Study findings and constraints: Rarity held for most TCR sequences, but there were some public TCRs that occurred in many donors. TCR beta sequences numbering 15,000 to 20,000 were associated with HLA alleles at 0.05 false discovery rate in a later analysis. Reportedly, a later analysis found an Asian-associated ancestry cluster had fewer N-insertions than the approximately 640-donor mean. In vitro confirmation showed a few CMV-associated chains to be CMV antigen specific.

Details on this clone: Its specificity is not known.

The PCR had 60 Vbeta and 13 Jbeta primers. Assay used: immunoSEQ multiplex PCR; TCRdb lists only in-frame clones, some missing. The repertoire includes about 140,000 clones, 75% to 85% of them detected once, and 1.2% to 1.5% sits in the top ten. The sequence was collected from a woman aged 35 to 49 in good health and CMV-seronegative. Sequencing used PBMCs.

The CDR3 protein is CASSIGAMPEKLFF. DNA for the CDR3: TGTGCCAGTAGTATTGGGGCCATGCCGGAAAAACTGTTTTTT. V usage is TRBV19 and J usage is TRBJ1-4, with D possibly being TRBD1 (5 bases). Germline V gene data show CDR1 as LNHDA and CDR2 as SQIVND (reference sequence). This CDR3 has 14 residues. V was clipped by 3 bases and J by 8 bases, with 13 bases between them.